These 10 T cell receptor beta chains share one sample of origin, sequenced in a study of early T cells in non-severe SARS-CoV-2 infection. A single record per CDR3 protein comes from TCRdb applying MiXCR to the 5' RACE reads. Among around 33,000 distinct CDR3 sequences, about 4.6% were seen once, and the ten largest hold roughly an eighth. Sequences were obtained from whole blood. The source is an adult who was a healthcare worker with PCR-confirmed SARS-CoV-2 infection or an uninfected control (not recorded which).

This clonotype has at least ten counts. The chain combines TRBV20-1 with TRBJ2-1; 7 nucleotides agree with TRBD2. The germline gives CDR1 DFQATT, CDR2 SNEGSKA (reference sequence). V lost 8 bases and J lost 3; bases outside the gene matches: 13. The CDR3 spans 15 residues. CDR3 nucleotides: TGCAGTACTAAAAGGGTCGCTAGCGGCTACAATGAGCAGTTCTTC. Translating gives CSTKRVASGYNEQFF.

This clonotype was found many times. J is TRBJ2-2 and V is TRBV5-1, with TRBD1 matching over 9 bases. This CDR3 spans 18 amino acids. The J segment lost 1 base and the V segment lost 4 bases, leaving 11 bases of the junction unmatched. From germline, CDR1 is SGHRS and CDR2 YFSETQ. The CDR3 here is CASSDYPDRGGNTGELFF. CDR3 nucleotides: TGCGCCAGCAGCGATTATCCGGACAGGGGAGGGAACACCGGGGAGCTGTTTTTT.

This chain's CDR3 is CASSEERGTSGANVLTF. As DNA, the CDR3 is TGTGCCAGCAGTGAAGAGCGGGGCACCTCTGGGGCCAACGTCCTGACTTTC. This chain links TRBV2 with TRBJ2-6, with 7 bases lining up with TRBD2. Germline trimming cut 1 base from V and 0 bases from J; bases unmatched to any gene: 3. Germline values: CDR1 SNHLY, CDR2 FYNNEI. This CDR3 has 17 amino acids.

This clonotype was seen ten or more times. The chain recombines TRBV11-2 with TRBJ2-7, with D unresolved. CDR1 and CDR2 (germline): SGHAT, FQNNGV. V lost 5 bases, J lost 3 bases, and 8 bases lay in between. The CDR3 loop spans 12 amino acids. CDR3 protein: CASSTRRYEQYF. The CDR3 bases are TGTGCCAGCAGCACACGGCGCTACGAGCAGTACTTC.

This clonotype was counted many times. CDR3 sequence: CATSRDLATNEKLFF. The CDR3, as DNA: TGTGCCACCAGCAGAGATTTGGCGACTAATGAAAAACTGTTTTTT. The chain couples TRBV15 to TRBJ1-4, with D unresolved. CDR3 size: 15 residues. With 0 bases removed from V and 2 bases from J, the gap between germline ends came to 7 bases. Germline V gene data show CDR1 as LNHNV and CDR2 as YYDKDF (reference sequence).

There are a few counts of this clonotype. This chain links TRBV5-1 with TRBJ2-2; D gene unclear. The CDR3 consists of 15 residues. CDR1 is SGHRS and CDR2 is YFSETQ in the germline V gene. The V end lost 2 bases, the J end lost 0 bases, and 8 bases lay between the germline ends. The chain's CDR3 is CASSFGSTNTGELFF. The CDR3 nucleotides are TGCGCCAGCAGCTTTGGGTCAACGAACACCGGGGAGCTGTTTTTT.

This clonotype was observed at least ten times. The chain carries TRBV10-3 and TRBJ2-3; tentatively, D is TRBD1 (5 bases). The CDR3 length is 15 residues. The ends were cut back, 11 bases at V and 4 bases at J, with 22 bases in the middle. CDR1 and CDR2 from the germline V gene are ENHRY and SYGVKD. Here the CDR3 reads CAVRPSAGSPDTQYF. The CDR3 coding sequence is TGTGCCGTTAGACCATCGGCAGGGTCGCCAGATACGCAGTATTTT.

This clonotype was seen ten or more times. The rearrangement links TRBV5-6 to TRBJ1-1; D is unresolved. Deletions cut 2 bases from V and 4 bases from J, with 15 bases between. Germline-derived CDR1 and CDR2 are SGHDT and YYEEEE. The CDR3 totals 15 residues. The CDR3 is CASSFPERSGTEAFF. For the CDR3, the DNA is TGTGCCAGCAGCTTCCCTGAGAGGTCGGGCACTGAAGCTTTCTTT.

Ten or more counts support this clonotype. The chain recombines TRBV6-5 with TRBJ2-3; 7 bases align to TRBD1. Germline V lookup: CDR1 MNHEY, CDR2 SVGAGI. V lost 2 bases to trimming and J lost 4 bases; unmatched junction nucleotides: 3. This CDR3 comprises 14 residues. In DNA, the CDR3 is TGTGCCAGCAGTTACGACAGGGTAGCAGATACGCAGTATTTT. This sequence encodes CASSYDRVADTQYF.

This clonotype was seen a few times. The V gene is TRBV5-6, the J gene TRBJ1-3, with unresolved D. Trimming cost V 1 base and J 0 bases, with 8 bases left between them. Germline assignment: CDR1 SGHDT and CDR2 YYEEEE. CDR3 length: 15 residues. CDR3 in DNA: TGTGCCAGCAGCTTGCCCCCCAGCTCTGGAAACACCATATATTTT. It specifies CASSLPPSSGNTIYF.